Sequencing of this TCR beta chain was carried out in a study of CD8 T cells in ankylosing spondylitis. Looked up from germline, CDR1 is MDHEN and CDR2 is SYDVKM. Trimming took 6 bases from V and 9 from J, leaving 17 bases between them. This CDR3 has 13 residues. This clonotype was picked up a small number of times. The antigen is unknown. Researchers built TCR beta libraries using quantitative 5'-RACE with molecular barcodes. TCRdb analysed the 5' RACE reads with MiXCR anew, one entry per CDR3 protein. The repertoire holds 350,000 or so distinct CDR3 sequences, with less than 10% as singletons. The study's findings and limits: Disease-linked clones reportedly showed significant enrichment in matched ankylosing spondylitis synovial fluid. Both synovial fluid and blood in reactive arthritis had previously been reported to carry some motif variants. The study identified a TCR beta motif of seven or eight highly homologous variants that appeared characteristic of ankylosing spondylitis blood. Peripheral blood held disease-linked clones only at relatively low frequency, and these were CD8+.

The chain links TRBV28 to TRBJ1-1; no clear D. This sequence was found in a male donor with ankylosing spondylitis. The source material was blood, either unsorted or a sorted T cell fraction (not recorded which). DNA for the CDR3: TGTGCCAGCAGCCTAACGCCGCAGCCTAAAGCTTTCTTT. This gives the protein CASSLTPQPKAFF.